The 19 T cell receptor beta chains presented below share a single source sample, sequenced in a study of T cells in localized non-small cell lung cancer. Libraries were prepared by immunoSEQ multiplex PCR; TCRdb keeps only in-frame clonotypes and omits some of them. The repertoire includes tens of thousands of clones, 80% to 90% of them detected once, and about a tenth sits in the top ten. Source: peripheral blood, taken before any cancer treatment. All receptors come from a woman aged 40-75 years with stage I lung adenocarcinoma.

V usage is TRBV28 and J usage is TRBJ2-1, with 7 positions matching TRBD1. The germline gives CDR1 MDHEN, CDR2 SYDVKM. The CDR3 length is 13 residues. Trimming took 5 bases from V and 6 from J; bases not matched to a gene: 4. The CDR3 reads CASSDRVINEQFF. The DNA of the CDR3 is TGTGCCAGCAGTGACAGGGTAATCAATGAGCAGTTCTTC.

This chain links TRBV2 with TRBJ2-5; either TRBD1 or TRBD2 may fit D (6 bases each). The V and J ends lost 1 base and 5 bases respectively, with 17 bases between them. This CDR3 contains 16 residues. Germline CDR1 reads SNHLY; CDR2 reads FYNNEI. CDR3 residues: CASSEGEDSPWETQYF. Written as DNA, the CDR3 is TGTGCCAGCAGTGAAGGGGAGGACAGTCCCTGGGAGACCCAGTACTTC.

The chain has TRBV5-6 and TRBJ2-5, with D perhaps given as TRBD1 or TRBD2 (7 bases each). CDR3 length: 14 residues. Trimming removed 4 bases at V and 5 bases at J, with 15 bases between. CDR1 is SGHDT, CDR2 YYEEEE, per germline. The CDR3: CASSRGGGGETQYF. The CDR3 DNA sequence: TGTGCCAGCAGCCGGGGAGGGGGCGGGGAGACCCAGTACTTC.

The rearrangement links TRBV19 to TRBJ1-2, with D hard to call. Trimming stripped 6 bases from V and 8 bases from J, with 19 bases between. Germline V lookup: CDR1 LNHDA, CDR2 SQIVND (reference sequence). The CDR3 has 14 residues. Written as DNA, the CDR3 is TGTGCCAGTAGCTCTAGGGAGGGAGCTGGCGGCTACACCTTC. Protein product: CASSSREGAGGYTF.

Written as DNA, the CDR3 is TGTGCCAGCAGCGTAGGGGGGGCCCACACAGATACGCAGTATTTT. Protein: CASSVGGAHTDTQYF. The chain carries TRBV9 and TRBJ2-3; D is perhaps TRBD1 or TRBD2 (6 bases each). Trimming left V 0 bases short and J 2 bases short, with 10 bases between. The CDR3 covers 15 residues. In germline, CDR1 is SGDLS, CDR2 YYNGEE.

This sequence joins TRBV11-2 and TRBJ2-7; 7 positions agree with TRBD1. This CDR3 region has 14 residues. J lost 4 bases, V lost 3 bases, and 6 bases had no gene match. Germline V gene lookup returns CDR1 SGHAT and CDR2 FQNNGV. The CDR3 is CASSFNQGVYEQYF. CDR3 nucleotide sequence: TGTGCCAGCAGCTTTAACCAGGGGGTTTACGAGCAGTACTTC.

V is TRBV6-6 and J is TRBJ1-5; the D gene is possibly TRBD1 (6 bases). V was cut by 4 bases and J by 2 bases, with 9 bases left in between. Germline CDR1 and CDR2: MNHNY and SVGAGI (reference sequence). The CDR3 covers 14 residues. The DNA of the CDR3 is TGTGCCAGCAGTTTACAGGGAGGCAATCAGCCCCAGCATTTT. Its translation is CASSLQGGNQPQHF.

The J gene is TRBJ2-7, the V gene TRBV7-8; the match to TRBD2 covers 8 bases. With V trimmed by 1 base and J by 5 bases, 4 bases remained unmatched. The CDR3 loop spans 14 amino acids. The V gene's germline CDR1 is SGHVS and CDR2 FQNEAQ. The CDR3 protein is CASSLVGGANEQYF. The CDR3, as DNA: TGTGCCAGCAGCTTAGTCGGGGGGGCGAACGAGCAGTACTTC.

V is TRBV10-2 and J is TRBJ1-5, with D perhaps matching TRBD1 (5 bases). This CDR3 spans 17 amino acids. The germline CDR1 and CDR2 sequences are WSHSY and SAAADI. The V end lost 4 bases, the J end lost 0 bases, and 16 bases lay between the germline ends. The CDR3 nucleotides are TGCGCCAGCAGTGGTATGGCAGGGTGGAATAGCAATCAGCCCCAGCATTTT. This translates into CASSGMAGWNSNQPQHF.

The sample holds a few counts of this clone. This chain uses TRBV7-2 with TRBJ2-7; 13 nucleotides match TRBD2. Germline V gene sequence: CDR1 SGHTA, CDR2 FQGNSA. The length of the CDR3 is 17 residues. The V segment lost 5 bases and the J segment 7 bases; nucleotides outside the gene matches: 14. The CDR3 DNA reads TGTGCCAGCAGCCTCGGACTAGCGGGGGATCCTAAAGGAGAGCAGTACTTC. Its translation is CASSLGLAGDPKGEQYF.

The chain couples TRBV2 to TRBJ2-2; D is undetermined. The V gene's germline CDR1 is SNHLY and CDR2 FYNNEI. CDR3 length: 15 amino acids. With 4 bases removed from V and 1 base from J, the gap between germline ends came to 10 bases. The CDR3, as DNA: TGTGCCAGCAGTGTCATCCCCCTGAACACCGGGGAGCTGTTTTTT. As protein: CASSVIPLNTGELFF.

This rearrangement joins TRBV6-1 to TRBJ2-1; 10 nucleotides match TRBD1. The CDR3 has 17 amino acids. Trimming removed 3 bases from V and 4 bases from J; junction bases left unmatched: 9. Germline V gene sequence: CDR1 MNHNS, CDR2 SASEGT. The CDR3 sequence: CASSEKTGGASYNEQFF. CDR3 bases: TGTGCCAGCAGTGAGAAGACAGGGGGCGCGTCGTACAATGAGCAGTTCTTC.

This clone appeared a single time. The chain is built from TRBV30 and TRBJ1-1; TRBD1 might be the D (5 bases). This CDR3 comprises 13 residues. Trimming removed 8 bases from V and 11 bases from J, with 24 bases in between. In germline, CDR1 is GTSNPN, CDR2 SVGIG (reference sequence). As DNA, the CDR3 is TGTGCCGGAGAGCCGGGGGTCTTTCAACCGGCTTTCTTT. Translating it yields CAGEPGVFQPAFF. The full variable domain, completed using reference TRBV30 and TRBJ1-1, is SQTIHQWPATLVQPVGSPLSLECTVEGTSNPNLYWYRQAAGRGLQLLFYSVGIGQISSEVPQNLSASRPQDRQFILSSKKLLLSDSGFYLCAGEPGVFQPAFFGQGTRLTVV.

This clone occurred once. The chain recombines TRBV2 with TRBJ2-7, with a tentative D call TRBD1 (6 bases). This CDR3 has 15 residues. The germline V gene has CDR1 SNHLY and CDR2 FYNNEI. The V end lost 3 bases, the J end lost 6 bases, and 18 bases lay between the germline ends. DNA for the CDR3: TGTGCCAGCAGTGACTTTGGGGGCAGGGGACGCGAGCAGTACTTC. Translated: CASSDFGGRGREQYF.

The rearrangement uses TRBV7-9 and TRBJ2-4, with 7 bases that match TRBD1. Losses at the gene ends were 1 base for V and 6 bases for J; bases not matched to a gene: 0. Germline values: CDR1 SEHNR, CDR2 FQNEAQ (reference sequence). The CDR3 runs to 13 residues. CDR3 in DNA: TGTGCCAGCAGCTTAGGGACAGGAAACATTCAGTACTTC. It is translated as CASSLGTGNIQYF.

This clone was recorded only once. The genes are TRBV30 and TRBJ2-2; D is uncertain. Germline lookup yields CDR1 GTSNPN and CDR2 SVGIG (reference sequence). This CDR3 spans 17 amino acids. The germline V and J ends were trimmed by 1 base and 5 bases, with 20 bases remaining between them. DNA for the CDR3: TGTGCCTGGAGTGCCTGGGCGGTAGGGCCCTTAACCGGGGAGCTGTTTTTT. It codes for CAWSAWAVGPLTGELFF.

Here the CDR3 DNA reads TGTGCCAGCACCCAGGGCGGGGCCGGGAGCAATCAGCCCCAGCATTTT. It codes for CASTQGGAGSNQPQHF. The chain links TRBV28 to TRBJ1-5; TRBD1 is a possible D gene (5 bases). From germline, CDR1 is MDHEN and CDR2 SYDVKM. The CDR3 contains 16 residues. The ends were cut back, 7 bases at V and 1 base at J, with 17 bases in the middle.

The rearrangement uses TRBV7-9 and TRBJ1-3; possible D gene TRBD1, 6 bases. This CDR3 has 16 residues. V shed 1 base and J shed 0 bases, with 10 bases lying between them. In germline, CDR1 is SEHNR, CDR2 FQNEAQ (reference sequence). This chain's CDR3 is CASSLGQASSGNTIYF. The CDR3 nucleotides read TGTGCCAGCAGCTTAGGACAGGCCAGCTCTGGAAACACCATATATTTT.

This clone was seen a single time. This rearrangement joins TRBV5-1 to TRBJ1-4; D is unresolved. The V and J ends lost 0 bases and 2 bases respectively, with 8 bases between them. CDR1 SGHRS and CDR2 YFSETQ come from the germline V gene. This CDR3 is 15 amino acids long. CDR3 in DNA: TGCGCCAGCAGCTTGGCAGGATCGACTAATGAAAAACTGTTTTTT. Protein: CASSLAGSTNEKLFF. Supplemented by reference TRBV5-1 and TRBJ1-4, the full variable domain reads KAGVTQTPRYLIKTRGQQVTLSCSPISGHRSVSWYQQTPGQGLQFLFEYFSETQRNKGNFPGRFSGRQFSNSRSEMNVSTLELGDSALYLCASSLAGSTNEKLFFGSGTQLSVL.